The T cell receptor (beta chain) under discussion was sequenced for a study of neurological immune-mediated disorders. Germline-derived CDR1 and CDR2 are SNHLY and FYNNEI. The length of the CDR3 is 15 residues. With 3 bases removed from V and 5 bases from J, the gap between germline ends came to 16 bases. Time point reported: technical triplicate 2. TCRdb used MiXCR to reprocess the 5' RACE reads, holding one entry per CDR3 protein. The repertoire includes about 59,000 distinct CDR3 sequences, about 24% of them detected once, and 3.5% to 5.5% sits in the top ten. Sequenced sample: PBMCs. This chain joins TRBV2 and TRBJ2-5; a weak D match, TRBD2 (6 bases). The sequence derives from a man aged 60 to 69 with HTLV-1-associated myelopathy (HAM/TSP). The CDR3 loop is CASSESRGMVETQYF. CDR3 in DNA: TGTGCCAGCAGTGAGTCGCGGGGAATGGTCGAGACCCAGTACTTC.